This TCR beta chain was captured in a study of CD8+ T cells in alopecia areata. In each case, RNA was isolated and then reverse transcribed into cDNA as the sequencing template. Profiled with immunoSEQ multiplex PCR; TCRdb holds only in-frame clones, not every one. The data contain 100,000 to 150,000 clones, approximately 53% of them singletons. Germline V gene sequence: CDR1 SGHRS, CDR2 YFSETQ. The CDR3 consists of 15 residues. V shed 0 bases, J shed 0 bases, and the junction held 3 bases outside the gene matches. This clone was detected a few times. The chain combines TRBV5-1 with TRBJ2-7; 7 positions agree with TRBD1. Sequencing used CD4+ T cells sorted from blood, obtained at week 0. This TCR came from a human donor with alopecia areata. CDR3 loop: CASSLDRDSSYEQYF. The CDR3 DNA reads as TGCGCCAGCAGCTTGGACCGGGACAGCTCCTACGAGCAGTACTTC.